Listed below are T cell receptor beta chains from one sample, sequenced in a study of blood T cell repertoires in COVID-19. Measured with immunoSEQ multiplex PCR; TCRdb has only the in-frame clones, and not every one. The sample has under 300,000 clones, 75% to 90% seen once; the top ten hold approximately 9.9%. Sequenced input: peripheral blood. Source of these receptors: a woman in her sixties or seventies with acute or convalescent COVID-19. Both conserved end residues are part of each CDR3. The D gene is left open where the match is weak. Size values are once, few and many counts, or a class for expanded clones, and some rows have none.

D,J,size,V,DNA,CDR3
-,TRBJ1-1,-,TRBV11-1,TGTGCCAGCAGCTTTGCAAGCGAAGCTTTCTTT,CASSFASEAFF
-,TRBJ1-2,-,TRBV5-1,TGCGCCAGCAGCTTGGTAGGCGGGTTGAGGAGTGGCTACACCTTC,CASSLVGGLRSGYTF
-,TRBJ1-6,-,TRBV6-5,TGTGCCAGCAGTCTCGACAGGCTTTCACCCCTCCACTTT,CASSLDRLSPLHF
-,TRBJ1-1,few,TRBV19,TGTGCCACCCGTGAAGCTTTCTTT,CATREAFF
-,TRBJ1-2,-,TRBV21-1,TGTGCCAGCAGCGAATATGGGACAGGGGGTCGCAACTATGGCTACACCTTC,CASSEYGTGGRNYGYTF
-,TRBJ1-1,-,TRBV18,TGTGCCAGCTCATTCGGCCAGGTGTTGAACACTGAAGCTTTCTTT,CASSFGQVLNTEAFF
TRBD1,TRBJ1-4,-,TRBV7-9,TGTGCCAGCAGCGCACAGGGGGGGACAGGGAATGAAAAACTGTTTTTT,CASSAQGGTGNEKLFF
TRBD2,TRBJ2-3,few,TRBV7-6,TGTGCCAGCAGCTTAGCCGGGGGGACCACAGATACGCAGTATTTT,CASSLAGGTTDTQYF
TRBD1,TRBJ1-4,-,TRBV6-2/TRBV6-3,TGTGCCAGCAGTCCCGGGACAGCCCCATATAGGGAAAAACTGTTTTTT,CASSPGTAPYREKLFF
TRBD1,TRBJ1-6,-,TRBV2,TGTGCCAGCATCTGGACAGGGGGCCGAAGTTCACCCCTCCACTTT,CASIWTGGRSSPLHF
TRBD1,TRBJ1-2,-,TRBV6-5,TGTGCCACACAGGGGTTAGGGCACTATGGCTACACCTTC,CATQGLGHYGYTF
TRBD1,TRBJ1-6,few,TRBV10-3,TGTGCCATCAGTGGCCGGACAGGGGTCAATTCACCCCTCCACTTT,CAISGRTGVNSPLHF
TRBD2,TRBJ2-3,once,TRBV6-6,TGTGCCACCAAAGCGGGGACTGGGGATACGCAGTATTTT,CATKAGTGDTQYF
-,TRBJ2-3,-,TRBV5-1,TGCGCCAGCAGCCTCGACAGGGCGGGGTCAGATACGCAGTATTTT,CASSLDRAGSDTQYF
TRBD1,TRBJ2-1,-,TRBV30,TGTGCCTGGGGACAGGGGTTCCGGAGCAATGAGCAGTTCTTC,CAWGQGFRSNEQFF
-,TRBJ2-5,-,TRBV2,TGTGCCAGCAGTGAAGCGCGTCGGGGAAGACAAGAGACCCAGTACTTC,CASSEARRGRQETQYF
-,TRBJ1-2,-,TRBV6-6,TGTGCCAGCAGTTTTTGGGTATCGGGCTATGGCTACACCTTC,CASSFWVSGYGYTF
TRBD1,TRBJ2-7,-,TRBV29-1,TGCAGCGCAAGGACAGGGAACTACGAGCAGTACTTC,CSARTGNYEQYF
-,TRBJ1-2,-,TRBV6-4,TGTGCCAGCAGCCAGGGGCACTATGGCTACACCTTC,CASSQGHYGYTF
-,TRBJ1-1,-,TRBV3-1/TRBV3-2,TGTGCCAGCAGCCTCAGACGGGGGACTGAAGCTTTCTTT,CASSLRRGTEAFF
-,TRBJ1-3,few,TRBV29-1,TGCAGCGTTGTAGGGGAGGCAAACACCATATATTTT,CSVVGEANTIYF
TRBD1,TRBJ1-1,-,TRBV29-1,TGCAGCTCTTCTGACAGGGGTGAAGCTTTCTTT,CSSSDRGEAFF
-,TRBJ2-7,-,TRBV13,TGTGCCAGCAGCTTAACTGATAACGAGCAGTACTTC,CASSLTDNEQYF
-,TRBJ2-3,-,TRBV11-1,TGTGCCAGCAGCTCGCGATACACAGATACGCAGTATTTT,CASSSRYTDTQYF
TRBD1,TRBJ2-3,-,TRBV7-3,TGTGCCAGCAGCTTAGGATCCGGGACAGCGCAGTATTTT,CASSLGSGTAQYF
-,TRBJ1-6,-,TRBV7-8,TGTGCCAGCAGCTTACAGGCCTCTTATTCACCCCTCCACTTT,CASSLQASYSPLHF
-,TRBJ2-4,-,TRBV19,TGTGCCAGTAGTATAGGTGGAGTTGCGGGCAAAAACATTCAGTACTTC,CASSIGGVAGKNIQYF
TRBD1,TRBJ2-7,-,TRBV3-1/TRBV3-2,TGTGCCAGCAGGGGACAGCTCTCCTACGAGCAGTACTTC,CASRGQLSYEQYF
-,TRBJ2-3,-,TRBV5-1,TGCGCCAGCAGGGTCCGAGGACAGATAACAGATACGCAGTATTTT,CASRVRGQITDTQYF
-,TRBJ2-1,-,TRBV5-1,TGCGCCAGCAGCTTTAGGCAGGGTGATGAGCAGTTCTTC,CASSFRQGDEQFF
TRBD1,TRBJ1-4,once,TRBV19,TGTGCCAGTAGCCCCCGGACAGGCGGTGAAAAACTGTTTTTT,CASSPRTGGEKLFF
TRBD2,TRBJ2-1,-,TRBV4-1,TGCGCCAGCAGCCCTAATGAGCGGGGGCCCTACAATGAGCAGTTCTTC,CASSPNERGPYNEQFF
TRBD2,TRBJ2-5,-,TRBV5-1,TGCGCCAGCTCGAGTGGGATTAGCGGGGGAATGAAAGAGACCCAGTACTTC,CASSSGISGGMKETQYF
-,TRBJ1-1,-,TRBV12-3/TRBV12-4,TGTGCCAGCAATTGGGGGCCGAACACTGAAGCTTTCTTT,CASNWGPNTEAFF
-,TRBJ2-7,few,TRBV28,TGTGCCAGCAGAGCCGGAGGACCGTACGAGCAGTACTTC,CASRAGGPYEQYF
TRBD2,TRBJ2-5,once,TRBV10-2,TGCGCCAGCAGCGGGCTAGCGGGGGGCCGGCGAGAGACCCAGTACTTC,CASSGLAGGRRETQYF
-,TRBJ1-4,-,TRBV30,TGTGCCTGGAGTCAGGGAAATAATGAAAAACTGTTTTTT,CAWSQGNNEKLFF
-,TRBJ1-2,-,TRBV2,TGTGCCAGCAGTGAGCCCAGGGCGGTGGGCTATGGCTACACCTTC,CASSEPRAVGYGYTF
TRBD2,TRBJ2-7,-,TRBV19,TGTGCCAGTAGTAATCAGCGGGGGCCTTACTACGAGCAGTACTTC,CASSNQRGPYYEQYF
-,TRBJ1-2,-,TRBV28,TGTGCCAGCAGTTTATTAGGAAGACAGCCAACCTATGGCTACACCTTC,CASSLLGRQPTYGYTF
-,TRBJ1-1,-,TRBV7-2,TGTGCCAGCAGCTTAGTGGCCACTGAAGCTTTCTTT,CASSLVATEAFF
TRBD1,TRBJ2-2,-,TRBV28,TGTGCCAGCAGTTTCCGTGGACAGGGGGCGCGAGGGGAGCTGTTTTTT,CASSFRGQGARGELFF
-,TRBJ1-2,-,TRBV18,TGTGCCAGCTCACGGGGAGGTCAAGGCTACACCTTC,CASSRGGQGYTF
-,TRBJ2-7,-,TRBV11-3,TGTGCCAGCAGCTTAAAATTCTGGACAAGCCCCACCTGGACGTGGGAGCAGTACTTC,CASSLKFWTSPTWTWEQYF
-,TRBJ1-6,-,TRBV5-1,TGCGCCAGCAGCTTGCGTCCGGGGAGGAATTCACCCCTCCACTTT,CASSLRPGRNSPLHF
-,TRBJ2-5,-,TRBV6-5,TGTGCCAGCAGGCGGGGCGGCGAGACCCAGTACTTC,CASRRGGETQYF
-,TRBJ1-1,-,TRBV18,TGTGCCAGCTCCCTCGGAGGAATACCGAACACTGAAGCTTTCTTT,CASSLGGIPNTEAFF
-,TRBJ2-1,-,TRBV27,TGTGCCAGCAGTTTGTTTGGGACAAATTTCTACAATGAGCAGTTCTTC,CASSLFGTNFYNEQFF
TRBD2,TRBJ2-1,-,TRBV14,TGTGCCAGCAGCGGGCCGGGACTAGTTTCTTTCGATGAGCAGTTCTTC,CASSGPGLVSFDEQFF
-,TRBJ1-2,-,TRBV9,TGTGCCAGCAGCGCCAGCGGCTATGGCTACACCTTC,CASSASGYGYTF
-,TRBJ1-2,once,TRBV5-6,TGTGCCAGCAGCTTCGACACTCGCTACACCTTC,CASSFDTRYTF
-,TRBJ1-1,-,TRBV4-1,TGCGCCAGCAGCCAAGGCTACAGGGACACTGAAGCTTTCTTT,CASSQGYRDTEAFF
TRBD1,TRBJ2-1,-,TRBV5-5,TGTGCCAGCAGCTTCCGGGACAGGGTCAATGAGCAGTTCTTC,CASSFRDRVNEQFF